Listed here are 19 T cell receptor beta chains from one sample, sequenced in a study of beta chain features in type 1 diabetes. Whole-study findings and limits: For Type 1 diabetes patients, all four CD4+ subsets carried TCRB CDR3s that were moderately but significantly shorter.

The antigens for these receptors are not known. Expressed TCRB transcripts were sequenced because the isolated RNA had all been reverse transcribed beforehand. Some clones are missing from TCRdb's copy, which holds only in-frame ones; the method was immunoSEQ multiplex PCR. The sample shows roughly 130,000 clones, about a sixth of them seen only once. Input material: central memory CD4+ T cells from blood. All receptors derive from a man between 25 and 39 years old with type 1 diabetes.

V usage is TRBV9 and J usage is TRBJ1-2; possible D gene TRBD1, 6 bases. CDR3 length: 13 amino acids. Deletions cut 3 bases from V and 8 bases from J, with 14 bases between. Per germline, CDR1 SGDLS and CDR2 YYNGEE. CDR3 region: CASSADRRRGYTF. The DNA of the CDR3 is TGTGCCAGCAGCGCGGACAGACGACGGGGCTACACCTTC.

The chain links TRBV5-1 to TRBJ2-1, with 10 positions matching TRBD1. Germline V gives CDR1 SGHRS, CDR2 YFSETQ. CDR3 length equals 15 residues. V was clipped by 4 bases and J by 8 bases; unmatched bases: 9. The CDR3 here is CASSPRQGAEYEQFF. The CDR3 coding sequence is TGCGCCAGCAGCCCCCGACAGGGGGCAGAATATGAGCAGTTCTTC.

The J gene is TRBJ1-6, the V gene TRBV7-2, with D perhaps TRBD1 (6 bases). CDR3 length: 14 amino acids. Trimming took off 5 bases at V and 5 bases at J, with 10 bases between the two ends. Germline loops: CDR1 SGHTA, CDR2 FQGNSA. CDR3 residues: CASSQGQHNSPLHF. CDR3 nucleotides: TGTGCCAGCAGCCAAGGACAGCATAATTCACCCCTCCACTTT.

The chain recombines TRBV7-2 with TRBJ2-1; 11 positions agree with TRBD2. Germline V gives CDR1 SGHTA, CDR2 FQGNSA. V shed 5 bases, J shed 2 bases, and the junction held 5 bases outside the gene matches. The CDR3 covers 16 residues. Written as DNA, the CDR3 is TGTGCCAGCAGCCTATCTAGCGGGGGGCCCTACAATGAGCAGTTCTTC. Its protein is CASSLSSGGPYNEQFF.

The CDR3, as DNA: TGTGCCAGCAGTGAAAGACAGGGGGCTAATAATTCACCCCTCCACTTT. This sequence encodes CASSERQGANNSPLHF. This sequence joins TRBV2 and TRBJ1-6; 10 bases align to TRBD1. CDR3 length: 16 amino acids. Germline CDR1 and CDR2: SNHLY and FYNNEI. V was clipped by 2 bases and J by 5 bases; unmatched bases: 3. Together with reference TRBV2 and TRBJ1-6, the CDR3 gives the full variable domain: EPEVTQTPSHQVTQMGQEVILRCVPISNHLYFYWYRQILGQKVEFLVSFYNNEISEKSEIFDDQFSVERPDGSNFTLKIRSTKLEDSAMYFCASSERQGANNSPLHFGNGTRLTVT.

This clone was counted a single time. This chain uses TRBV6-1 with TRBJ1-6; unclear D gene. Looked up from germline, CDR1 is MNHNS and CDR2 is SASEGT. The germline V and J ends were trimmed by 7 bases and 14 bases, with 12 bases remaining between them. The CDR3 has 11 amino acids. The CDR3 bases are TGTGCCAGCAAGTTCGATGTCGCCCTCCACTTT. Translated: CASKFDVALHF.

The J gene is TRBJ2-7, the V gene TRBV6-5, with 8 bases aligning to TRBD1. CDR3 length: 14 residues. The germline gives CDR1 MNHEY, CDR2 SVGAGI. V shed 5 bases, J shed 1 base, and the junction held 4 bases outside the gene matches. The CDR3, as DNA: TGTGCCAGCAGTCCCCGGACAGGGTCCTACGAGCAGTACTTC. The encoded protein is CASSPRTGSYEQYF.

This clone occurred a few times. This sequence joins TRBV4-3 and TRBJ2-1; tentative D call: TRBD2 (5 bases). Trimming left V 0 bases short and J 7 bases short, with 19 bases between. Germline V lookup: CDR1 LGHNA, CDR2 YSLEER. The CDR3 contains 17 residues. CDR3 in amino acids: CASSQDKRLPSRNEQFF. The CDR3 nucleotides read TGCGCCAGCAGCCAAGATAAAAGACTACCCTCGCGGAATGAGCAGTTCTTC.

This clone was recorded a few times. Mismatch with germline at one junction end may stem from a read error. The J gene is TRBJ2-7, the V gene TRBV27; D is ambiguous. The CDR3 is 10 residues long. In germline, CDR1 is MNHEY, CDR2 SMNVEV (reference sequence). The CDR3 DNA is TGTGCCAGCAGTCCAGGCTTATACGCCTTC. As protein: CASSPGLYAF.

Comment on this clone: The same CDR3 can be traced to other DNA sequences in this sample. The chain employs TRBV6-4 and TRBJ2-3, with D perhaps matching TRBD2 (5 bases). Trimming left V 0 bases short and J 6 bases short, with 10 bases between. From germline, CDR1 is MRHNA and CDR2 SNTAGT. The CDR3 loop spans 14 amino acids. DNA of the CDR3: TGTGCCAGCAGTGACTCGGCTAGCCCCGATACGCAGTATTTT. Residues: CASSDSASPDTQYF.

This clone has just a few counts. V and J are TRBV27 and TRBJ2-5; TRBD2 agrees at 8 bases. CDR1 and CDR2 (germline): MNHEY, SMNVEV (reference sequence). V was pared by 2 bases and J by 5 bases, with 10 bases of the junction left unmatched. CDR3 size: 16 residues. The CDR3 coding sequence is TGTGCCAGCAGTTTAAGTCCCCAGCGGGGGTTGGAGACCCAGTACTTC. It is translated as CASSLSPQRGLETQYF.

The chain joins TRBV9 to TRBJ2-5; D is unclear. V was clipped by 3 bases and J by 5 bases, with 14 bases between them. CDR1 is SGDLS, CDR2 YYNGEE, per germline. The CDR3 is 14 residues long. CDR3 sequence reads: CASSDGPLGETQYF. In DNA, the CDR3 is TGTGCCAGCAGCGACGGACCTCTCGGGGAGACCCAGTACTTC.

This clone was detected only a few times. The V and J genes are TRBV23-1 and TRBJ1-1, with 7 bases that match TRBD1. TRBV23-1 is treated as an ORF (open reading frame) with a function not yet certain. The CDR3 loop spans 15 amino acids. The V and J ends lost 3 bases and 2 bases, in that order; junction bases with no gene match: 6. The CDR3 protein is CASSQGGQPNTEAFF. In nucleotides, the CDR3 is TGCGCCAGCAGTCAGGGGGGACAGCCTAACACTGAAGCTTTCTTT.

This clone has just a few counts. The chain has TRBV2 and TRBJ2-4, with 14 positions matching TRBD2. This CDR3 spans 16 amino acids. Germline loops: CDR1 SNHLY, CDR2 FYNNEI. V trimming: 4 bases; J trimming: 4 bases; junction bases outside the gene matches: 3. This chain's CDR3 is CASSGGTSGGKNIQYF. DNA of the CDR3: TGTGCCAGCAGTGGCGGGACTAGCGGGGGTAAAAACATTCAGTACTTC.

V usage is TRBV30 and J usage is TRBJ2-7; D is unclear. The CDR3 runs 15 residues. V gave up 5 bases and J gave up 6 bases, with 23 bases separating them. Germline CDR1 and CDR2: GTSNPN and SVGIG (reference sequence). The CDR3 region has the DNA TGTGCCTGGTCCTTAGACCCCTCCCTCATGGGCGAGCAGTACTTC. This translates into CAWSLDPSLMGEQYF.

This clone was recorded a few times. CDR3 sequence reads: CASSPGGSTDTQYF. Here the CDR3 DNA reads TGTGCCAGCAGTCCAGGGGGTAGCACAGATACGCAGTATTTT. The chain employs TRBV28 and TRBJ2-3, with 7 bases matching TRBD1. Germline assignment: CDR1 MDHEN and CDR2 SYDVKM. This CDR3 is 14 amino acids long. The trim removed 5 bases at V and 0 bases at J, leaving 2 bases unmatched.

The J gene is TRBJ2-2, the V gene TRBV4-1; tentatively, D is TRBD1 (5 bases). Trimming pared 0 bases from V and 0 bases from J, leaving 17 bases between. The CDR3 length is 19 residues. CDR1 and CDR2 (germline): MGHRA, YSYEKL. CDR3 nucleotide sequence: TGCGCCAGCAGCCAAGATATCTGGCAGGGTCTCCCGAACACCGGGGAGCTGTTTTTT. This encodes CASSQDIWQGLPNTGELFF.

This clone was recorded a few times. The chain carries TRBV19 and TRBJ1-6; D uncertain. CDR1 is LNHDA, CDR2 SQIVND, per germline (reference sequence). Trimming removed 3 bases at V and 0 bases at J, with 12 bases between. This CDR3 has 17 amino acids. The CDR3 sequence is CASSMSEARSYNSPLHF. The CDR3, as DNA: TGTGCCAGTAGTATGAGTGAAGCGCGCTCCTATAATTCACCCCTCCACTTT.

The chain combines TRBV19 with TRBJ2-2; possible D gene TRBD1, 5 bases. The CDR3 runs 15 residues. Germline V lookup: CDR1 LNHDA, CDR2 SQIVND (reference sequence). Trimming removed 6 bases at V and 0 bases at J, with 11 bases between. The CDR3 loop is CASSWGFSNTGELFF. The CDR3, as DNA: TGTGCCAGTAGCTGGGGCTTTTCGAACACCGGGGAGCTGTTTTTT.